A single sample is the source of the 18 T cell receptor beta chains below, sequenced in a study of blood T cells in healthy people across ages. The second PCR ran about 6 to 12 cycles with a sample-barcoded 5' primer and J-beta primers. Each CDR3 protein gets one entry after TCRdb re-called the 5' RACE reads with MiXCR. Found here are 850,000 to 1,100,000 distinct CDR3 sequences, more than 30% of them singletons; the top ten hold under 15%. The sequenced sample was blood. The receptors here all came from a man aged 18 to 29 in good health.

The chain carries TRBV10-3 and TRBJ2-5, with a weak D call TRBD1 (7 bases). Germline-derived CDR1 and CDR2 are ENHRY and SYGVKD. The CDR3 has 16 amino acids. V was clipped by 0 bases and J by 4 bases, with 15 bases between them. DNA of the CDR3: TGTGCCATCAGTGAGTCGACGGCAGGGGGGCGAGAGACCCAGTACTTC. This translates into CAISESTAGGRETQYF.

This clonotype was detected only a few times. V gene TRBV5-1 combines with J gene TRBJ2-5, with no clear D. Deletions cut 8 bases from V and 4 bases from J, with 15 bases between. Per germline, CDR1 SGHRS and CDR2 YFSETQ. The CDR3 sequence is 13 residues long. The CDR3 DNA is TGCGCCAGTACCGATCTATACGGAGAGACCCAGTACTTC. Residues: CASTDLYGETQYF.

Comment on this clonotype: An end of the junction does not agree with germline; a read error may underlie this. CDR3 loop: CATCRDYGSGNEQFF. The CDR3 coding sequence is TGTGCCACCTGCAGAGATTACGGGTCGGGTAATGAGCAGTTCTTC. J is TRBJ2-1 and V is TRBV15; D not resolved. This CDR3 has 15 residues. CDR1 and CDR2 from the germline V gene are LNHNV and YYDKDF (reference sequence).

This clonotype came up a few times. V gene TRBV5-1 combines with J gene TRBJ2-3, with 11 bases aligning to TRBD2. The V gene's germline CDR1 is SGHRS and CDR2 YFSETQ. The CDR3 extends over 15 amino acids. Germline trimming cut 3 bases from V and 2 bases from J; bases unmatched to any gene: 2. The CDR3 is CASSWGLADTDTQYF. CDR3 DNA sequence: TGCGCCAGCAGCTGGGGACTAGCGGACACAGATACGCAGTATTTT.

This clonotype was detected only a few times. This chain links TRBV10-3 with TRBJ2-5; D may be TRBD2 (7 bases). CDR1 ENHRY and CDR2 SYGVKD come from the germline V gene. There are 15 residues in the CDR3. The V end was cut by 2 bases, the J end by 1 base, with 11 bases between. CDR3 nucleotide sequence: TGTGCCATCAGTGAGGCGGGGGCCGGCCAAGAGACCCAGTACTTC. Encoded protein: CAISEAGAGQETQYF.

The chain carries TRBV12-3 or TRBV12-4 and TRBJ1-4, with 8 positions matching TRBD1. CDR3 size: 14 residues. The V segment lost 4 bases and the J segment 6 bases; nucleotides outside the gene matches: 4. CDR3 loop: CASSSPGQDEKLFF. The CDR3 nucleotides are TGTGCCAGCAGTTCTCCGGGACAGGATGAAAAACTGTTTTTT.

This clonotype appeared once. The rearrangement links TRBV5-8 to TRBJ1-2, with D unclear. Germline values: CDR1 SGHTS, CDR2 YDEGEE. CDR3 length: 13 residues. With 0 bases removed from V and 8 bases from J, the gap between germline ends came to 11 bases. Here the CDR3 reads CASSLVGSLGYTF. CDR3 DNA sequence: TGTGCCAGCAGCTTGGTCGGATCCCTAGGCTACACCTTC.

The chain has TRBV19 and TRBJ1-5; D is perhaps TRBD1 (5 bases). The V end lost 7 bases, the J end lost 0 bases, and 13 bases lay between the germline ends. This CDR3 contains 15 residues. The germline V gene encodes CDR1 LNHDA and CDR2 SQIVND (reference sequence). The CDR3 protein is CASNVGRDSNQPQHF. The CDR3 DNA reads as TGTGCCAGTAATGTTGGCAGGGATAGCAATCAGCCCCAGCATTTT.

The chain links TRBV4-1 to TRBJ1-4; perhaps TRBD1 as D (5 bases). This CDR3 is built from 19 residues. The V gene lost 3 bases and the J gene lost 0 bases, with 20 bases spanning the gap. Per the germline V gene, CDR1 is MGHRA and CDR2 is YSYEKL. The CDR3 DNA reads TGCGCCAGCAGCCAGGAACGCAGGGTCACCTTTCCAACTAATGAAAAACTGTTTTTT. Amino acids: CASSQERRVTFPTNEKLFF.

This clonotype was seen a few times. CDR3 amino acids: CASSFQTSGVDTQYF. The DNA of the CDR3 is TGTGCCAGCAGTTTCCAGACTAGCGGGGTAGATACGCAGTATTTT. This chain links TRBV27 with TRBJ2-3; 11 bases line up with TRBD2. The CDR3 consists of 15 residues. Germline lookup yields CDR1 MNHEY and CDR2 SMNVEV (reference sequence). After removal of 3 bases from V and 5 bases from J, the junction contained 4 bases not matched to a gene.

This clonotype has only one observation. DNA of the CDR3: TGTGCCAGCAGCCAAGATCAGGTTGGGTACTATGGCTACACCTTC. This translates into CASSQDQVGYYGYTF. The genes are TRBV3-1 and TRBJ1-2; D is unresolved. The length of the CDR3 is 15 residues. Trimming removed 0 bases at V and 3 bases at J, with 11 bases between. From germline, CDR1 is LGHDT and CDR2 YNNKEL (reference sequence).

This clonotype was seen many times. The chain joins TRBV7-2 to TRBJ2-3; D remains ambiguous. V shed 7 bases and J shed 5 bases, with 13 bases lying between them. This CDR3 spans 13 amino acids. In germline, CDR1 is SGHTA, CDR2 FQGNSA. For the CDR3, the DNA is TGTGCCAGCATGAGGAGTTATGTAGATACGCAGTATTTT. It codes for CASMRSYVDTQYF.

CDR3 amino acids: CASSYRFGDSYNEQFF. CDR3 bases: TGTGCCAGCAGTTATCGGTTCGGGGATTCCTACAATGAGCAGTTCTTC. The chain couples TRBV6-7 to TRBJ2-1; weak D call: TRBD2 (5 bases). TRBV6-7 is an open reading frame whose function is uncertain. V dropped 3 bases and J dropped 1 base, with 13 bases sitting between them. The CDR3 extends over 16 amino acids.

The CDR3 reads CASSLRAGLADTQYF. Written as DNA, the CDR3 is TGCGCCAGCAGCTTGCGTGCGGGGCTCGCAGATACGCAGTATTTT. The V call is TRBV5-1, the J call TRBJ2-3, with TRBD2 as a possible D gene (6 bases). The CDR3 loop spans 15 amino acids. Trimming removed 1 base from V and 4 bases from J, with 13 bases in between. Germline lookup yields CDR1 SGHRS and CDR2 YFSETQ.

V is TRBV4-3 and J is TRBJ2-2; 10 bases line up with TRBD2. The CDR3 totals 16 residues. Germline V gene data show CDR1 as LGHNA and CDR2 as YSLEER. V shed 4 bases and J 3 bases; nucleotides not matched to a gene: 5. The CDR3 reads CASSRDGTSDTGELFF. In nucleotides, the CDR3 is TGCGCCAGCAGCCGGGACGGGACTAGCGACACCGGGGAGCTGTTTTTT.

CDR3 bases: TGTGCTAGTGGTTTGGGAACCCGGACTAGCGGGGATGAGACCCAGTACTTC. This encodes CASGLGTRTSGDETQYF. V gene TRBV12-5 combines with J gene TRBJ2-5; the match to TRBD2 covers 12 bases. Germline V gene lookup returns CDR1 LGHNT and CDR2 FRNRAP. With V trimmed by 1 base and J by 5 bases, 8 bases remained unmatched. There are 17 residues in the CDR3.

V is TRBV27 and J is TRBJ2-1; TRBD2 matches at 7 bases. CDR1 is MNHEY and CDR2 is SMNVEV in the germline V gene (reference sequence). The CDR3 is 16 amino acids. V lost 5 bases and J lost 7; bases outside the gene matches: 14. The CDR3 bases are TGTGCCAGCAGTAGGTCGGGAGGATCCTTTCTAAATGAGCAGTTCTTC. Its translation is CASSRSGGSFLNEQFF.

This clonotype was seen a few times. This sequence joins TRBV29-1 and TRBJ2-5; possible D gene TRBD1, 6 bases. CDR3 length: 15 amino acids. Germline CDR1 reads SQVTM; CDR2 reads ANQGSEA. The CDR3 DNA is TGCAGTATCCTATTAGGGGACACTGCTCGAGAGACCCAGTACTTC. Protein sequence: CSILLGDTARETQYF.